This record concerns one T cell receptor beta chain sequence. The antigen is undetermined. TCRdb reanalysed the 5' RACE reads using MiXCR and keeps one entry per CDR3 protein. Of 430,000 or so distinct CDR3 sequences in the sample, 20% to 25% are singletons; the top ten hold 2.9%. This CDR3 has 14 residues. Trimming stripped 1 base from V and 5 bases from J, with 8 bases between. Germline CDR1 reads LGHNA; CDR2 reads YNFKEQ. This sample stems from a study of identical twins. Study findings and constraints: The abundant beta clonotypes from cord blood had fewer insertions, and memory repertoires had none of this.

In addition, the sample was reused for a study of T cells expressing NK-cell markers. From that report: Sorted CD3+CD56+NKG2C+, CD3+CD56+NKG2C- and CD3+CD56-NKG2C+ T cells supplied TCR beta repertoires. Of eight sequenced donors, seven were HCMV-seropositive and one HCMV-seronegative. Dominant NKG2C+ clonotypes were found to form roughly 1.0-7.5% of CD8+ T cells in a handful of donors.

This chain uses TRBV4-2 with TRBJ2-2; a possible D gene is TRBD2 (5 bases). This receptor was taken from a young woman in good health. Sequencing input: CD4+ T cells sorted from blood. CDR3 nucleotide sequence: TGTGCCAGCAGCCAAGTACGGGGAACCGGGGAGCTGTTTTTT. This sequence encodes CASSQVRGTGELFF.